This entry lists 14 T cell receptor beta chains sequenced from one sample in a study of T cells after posttransplantation cyclophosphamide. Method: immunoSEQ multiplex PCR; TCRdb's copy keeps in-frame clones and lacks some. This sample yields about 15,000 clones, of which roughly 94% are seen a single time; 0.25% to 0.35% belongs to the top ten. The naive gate required viable CD3+CD4+ or CD3+CD8+ cells with CCR7+CD45RA+CD45RO-CD95-CD27+CD28+ phenotype. The sequenced sample consisted of naive CD4+ T cells sorted from blood. The receptors come from a woman aged 45-59 years in good health and a related stem cell transplant donor.

The CDR3 protein is CASSLRSSVLTDTQYF. DNA for the CDR3: TGTGCCAGCAGCTTAAGGTCTAGCGTTCTAACAGATACGCAGTATTTT. This chain connects TRBV7-9 to TRBJ2-3, with D possibly TRBD2 on 6 matching bases. Germline loops: CDR1 SEHNR, CDR2 FQNEAQ (reference sequence). There are 16 residues in the CDR3. Trimming removed 2 bases at V and 3 bases at J, with 15 bases between.

V usage is TRBV27 and J usage is TRBJ1-5, with D tentatively TRBD1 (6 bases). This CDR3 contains 15 residues. Germline CDR1 and CDR2: MNHEY and SMNVEV (reference sequence). With 4 bases removed from V and 2 bases from J, the gap between germline ends came to 12 bases. The CDR3 spells CASSSQGRGNQPQHF. In DNA, the CDR3 is TGTGCCAGCAGTTCCCAGGGGAGGGGCAATCAGCCCCAGCATTTT.

The chain recombines TRBV11-3 with TRBJ2-7; the D gene is possibly TRBD1 (6 bases). The CDR3 consists of 17 residues. Trimming cost V 1 base and J 0 bases, with 16 bases left between them. Looked up from germline, CDR1 is SGHNT and CDR2 is YENEEA. CDR3 loop: CASSLASRGHISYEQYF. The CDR3 DNA reads TGTGCCAGCAGCTTAGCGTCTAGGGGACACATCTCCTACGAGCAGTACTTC.

This clone was detected a few times. The CDR3 here is CAISEAGDREAFF. In DNA, the CDR3 is TGTGCCATCAGTGAGGCTGGTGACAGAGAAGCTTTCTTT. This chain links TRBV10-3 with TRBJ1-1; D might be TRBD1 (5 bases). Germline CDR1 is ENHRY and CDR2 is SYGVKD. The V and J ends lost 2 bases and 8 bases respectively, with 12 bases between them. The CDR3 is 13 residues long.

The rearrangement uses TRBV9 and TRBJ2-5; possible D gene TRBD1, 7 bases. The V end was cut by 4 bases, the J end by 5 bases, with 18 bases between. The CDR3 is 15 residues long. CDR1 SGDLS and CDR2 YYNGEE come from the germline V gene. CDR3 nucleotide sequence: TGTGCCAGCAGCACCCCGACAGGGAGGACCGAGACCCAGTACTTC. This encodes CASSTPTGRTETQYF.

The chain is built from TRBV28 and TRBJ2-2, with 7 bases fitting TRBD2. The CDR3 totals 17 residues. The V segment lost 6 bases and the J segment 7 bases; nucleotides outside the gene matches: 17. The germline V gene has CDR1 MDHEN and CDR2 SYDVKM. In DNA form, the CDR3 reads TGTGCCAGCAGCCAAACCGGGCGGGGGATATGGGGCGGGGAGCTGTTTTTT. It yields the protein CASSQTGRGIWGGELFF.

J is TRBJ2-3 and V is TRBV29-1; 9 bases fit TRBD2. Unmatched junction bases numbered 7, after V lost 7 bases and J lost 2 bases. Per the germline V gene, CDR1 is SQVTM and CDR2 is ANQGSEA. The CDR3 is 14 residues long. The CDR3 DNA reads as TGCAGCGCTCTGACTAGCGGACTCACAGATACGCAGTATTTT. It yields the protein CSALTSGLTDTQYF.

V is TRBV9 and J is TRBJ1-2; no definite D call. V was pared by 3 bases and J by 2 bases, with 11 bases between. The CDR3 sequence is 14 residues long. CDR1 and CDR2 from the germline V gene are SGDLS and YYNGEE. The CDR3 is CASSGPAGNYGYTF. For the CDR3, the DNA is TGTGCCAGCAGCGGGCCCGCGGGCAACTATGGCTACACCTTC.

This clone was seen only a few times. The chain links TRBV7-9 to TRBJ1-4; 9 bases are a match to TRBD1. Germline V gene lookup returns CDR1 SEHNR and CDR2 FQNEAQ (reference sequence). This CDR3 comprises 16 residues. Trimming at V came to 1 base and at J to 8 bases, leaving 8 bases not matched to a gene. The CDR3 DNA is TGTGCCAGCAGCTTAGACCCGGGACAGGGAACCGAAAAACTGTTTTTT. Residues: CASSLDPGQGTEKLFF.

V usage is TRBV10-2 and J usage is TRBJ2-7; tentatively, D is TRBD1 (6 bases). V lost 6 bases and J lost 5, with 11 bases in between. The CDR3 is 12 residues long. Germline-derived CDR1 and CDR2 are WSHSY and SAAADI. The CDR3 here is CASRTGPNEQYF. The CDR3 region has the DNA TGCGCCAGCAGGACAGGTCCTAACGAGCAGTACTTC.

This sequence joins TRBV4-1 and TRBJ1-5, with 8 bases that match TRBD1. CDR3 size: 14 residues. Unmatched junction bases numbered 5, after V lost 3 bases and J lost 7 bases. Germline CDR1 is MGHRA and CDR2 is YSYEKL. CDR3 in DNA: TGCGCCAGCAGCCAGGGACAGGTAAGCCAGCCCCAGCATTTT. This gives the protein CASSQGQVSQPQHF.

This clone was observed a handful of times. The J gene is TRBJ1-4, the V gene TRBV28; 7 bases agree with TRBD1. This CDR3 has 14 residues. CDR1 is MDHEN and CDR2 is SYDVKM in the germline V gene. Losses at the gene ends were 11 bases for V and 8 bases for J; bases not matched to a gene: 14. The CDR3 region is CALGGGRAGEKLFF. CDR3 DNA sequence: TGTGCCCTCGGAGGGGGCAGGGCGGGGGAAAAACTGTTTTTT.

Only one count was recorded for this clone. The rearrangement uses TRBV27 and TRBJ1-1; possible D gene TRBD1, 6 bases. The V gene's germline CDR1 is MNHEY and CDR2 SMNVEV (reference sequence). V was clipped by 6 bases and J by 4 bases, with 12 bases between them. The CDR3 loop spans 13 amino acids. The CDR3 coding sequence is TGTGCCAGCAGATATACAGGGATCACTGAAGCTTTCTTT. Translation gives CASRYTGITEAFF.

The genes are TRBV5-6 and TRBJ2-2; a possible D gene is TRBD1 (5 bases). Per germline, CDR1 SGHDT and CDR2 YYEEEE. The CDR3 has 16 amino acids. Trimming removed 4 bases from V and 3 bases from J, with 16 bases in between. CDR3 amino acids: CASSTQGRKDTGELFF. For the CDR3, the DNA is TGTGCCAGCAGCACTCAGGGTCGTAAGGACACCGGGGAGCTGTTTTTT. The full variable domain, with the rest looked up from reference TRBV5-6 and TRBJ2-2, is DAGVTQSPTHLIKTRGQQVTLRCSPKSGHDTVSWYQQALGQGPQFIFQYYEEEERQRGNFPDRFSGHQFPNYSSELNVNALLLGDSALYLCASSTQGRKDTGELFFGEGSRLTVL.